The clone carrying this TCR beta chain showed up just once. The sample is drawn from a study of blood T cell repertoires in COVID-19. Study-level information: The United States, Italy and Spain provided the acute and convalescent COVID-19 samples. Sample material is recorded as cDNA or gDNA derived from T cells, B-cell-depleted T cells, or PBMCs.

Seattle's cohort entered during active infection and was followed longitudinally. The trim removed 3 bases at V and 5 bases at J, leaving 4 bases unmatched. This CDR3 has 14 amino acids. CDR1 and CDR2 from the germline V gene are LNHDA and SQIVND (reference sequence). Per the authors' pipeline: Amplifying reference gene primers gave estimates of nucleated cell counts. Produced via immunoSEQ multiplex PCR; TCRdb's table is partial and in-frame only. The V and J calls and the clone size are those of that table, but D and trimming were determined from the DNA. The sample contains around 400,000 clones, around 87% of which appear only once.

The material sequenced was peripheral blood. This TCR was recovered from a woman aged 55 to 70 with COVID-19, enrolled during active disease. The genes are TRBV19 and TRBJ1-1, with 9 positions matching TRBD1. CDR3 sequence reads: CASSIGTGRTEAFF. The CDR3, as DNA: TGTGCCAGTAGTATTGGGACAGGGAGGACTGAAGCTTTCTTT.